The 16 T cell receptor beta chains reported below all come from one sample, sequenced in a study of shared clonotypes between healthy human individuals. Sequenced by immunoSEQ multiplex PCR; TCRdb stores in-frame clones only, minus some. The sample has roughly 1,500,000 clones, 98% to 99% seen once. Material: naive CD4+ T cells sorted from blood. As to subset: CD45RA+ positively selected. The source is a man aged 25 to 40 in good health.

The V gene is TRBV15, the J gene TRBJ2-7, with TRBD1 matching over 7 bases. V trimming: 2 bases; J trimming: 3 bases; junction bases outside the gene matches: 7. Germline V gene sequence: CDR1 LNHNV, CDR2 YYDKDF (reference sequence). The CDR3 is made up of 15 amino acids. The CDR3 protein is CATSRPAPGGYEQYF. CDR3 DNA: TGTGCCACCAGCAGACCCGCCCCAGGGGGCTACGAGCAGTACTTC.

The chain joins TRBV29-1 to TRBJ2-2; D is uncertain. The CDR3 is 15 amino acids. The V end was cut by 6 bases, the J end by 4 bases, with 18 bases between. Germline CDR1 SQVTM, CDR2 ANQGSEA. The CDR3 coding sequence is TGCAGCGTGGATACCCTCGGGCAGCGCACCGGGGAGCTGTTTTTT. This encodes CSVDTLGQRTGELFF.

V is TRBV5-1 and J is TRBJ2-3; D is undetermined. Germline V gives CDR1 SGHRS, CDR2 YFSETQ. This CDR3 region has 17 residues. V lost 3 bases to trimming and J lost 1 base, with 18 bases between them. CDR3 in DNA: TGCGCCAGCAGCTCTGGCGGTAGAGGTCATGGCACAGATACGCAGTATTTT. Its protein is CASSSGGRGHGTDTQYF.

V and J are TRBV30 and TRBJ2-7; the D is unclear. CDR3 length: 11 amino acids. Trimming took off 3 bases at V and 3 bases at J, with 6 bases between the two ends. Germline loops: CDR1 GTSNPN, CDR2 SVGIG (reference sequence). The CDR3 loop reads CAWRRVYEQYF. The CDR3 DNA reads TGTGCCTGGAGGCGAGTCTACGAGCAGTACTTC.

The chain links TRBV9 to TRBJ2-1, with D perhaps TRBD1 or TRBD2 (5 bases each). V lost 9 bases and J lost 5, with 24 bases in between. CDR1 and CDR2 (germline): SGDLS, YYNGEE. The CDR3 length is 16 residues. CDR3 loop: CAIGRQRTQSNNEQFF. CDR3 coding DNA: TGTGCCATCGGCCGACAGAGGACTCAGAGTAACAATGAGCAGTTCTTC.

V gene TRBV9 combines with J gene TRBJ2-2; 7 nucleotides align to TRBD2. In germline, CDR1 is SGDLS, CDR2 YYNGEE. This CDR3 region has 15 residues. The V segment lost 8 bases and the J segment 7 bases; nucleotides outside the gene matches: 14. The CDR3 DNA follows: TGTGCCAGTGGTCCAGAGAGCGGGACTTTCGGGGAGCTGTTTTTT. Its translation is CASGPESGTFGELFF.

The V gene is TRBV6-5, the J gene TRBJ2-7, with a tentative D call TRBD2 (5 bases). V lost 6 bases, J lost 4 bases, and 13 bases lay in between. CDR1 and CDR2 from the germline V gene are MNHEY and SVGAGI. The CDR3 contains 13 residues. This CDR3 reads CASSPTGKYEQYF. The CDR3 DNA sequence: TGTGCCAGCAGCCCGACGGGAAAATACGAGCAGTACTTC.

The chain uses TRBV15 and TRBJ2-1, with 7 bases that match TRBD2. The germline V gene encodes CDR1 LNHNV and CDR2 YYDKDF (reference sequence). The CDR3 spans 13 residues. V trimming: 6 bases; J trimming: 7 bases; junction bases outside the gene matches: 6. This CDR3 is CATRGRVKNEQFF. The CDR3 DNA reads TGTGCCACCAGAGGGAGGGTCAAAAATGAGCAGTTCTTC.

The rearrangement uses TRBV19 and TRBJ2-7, with unresolved D. Between the trimmed V and J ends, which lost 5 bases and 3 bases, there was a span of 8 bases. This CDR3 region has 12 residues. CDR1 and CDR2 (germline): LNHDA, SQIVND (reference sequence). The CDR3 nucleotides read TGTGCCAGTAGTTCACTCTACTACGAGCAGTACTTC. Residues: CASSSLYYEQYF.

The rearrangement uses TRBV11-2 and TRBJ2-5; D may be TRBD2 (7 bases). V lost 6 bases, J lost 3 bases, and 26 bases lay in between. Germline V gene sequence: CDR1 SGHAT, CDR2 FQNNGV. The length of the CDR3 is 18 residues. The CDR3 reads CASSTLRGQGGGKETQYF. For the CDR3, the DNA is TGTGCCAGCAGTACGTTACGGGGCCAGGGAGGGGGAAAAGAGACCCAGTACTTC.

This clone was observed a single time. CDR3 sequence (DNA): TGTGCCAGTAGTATCGCAGACCGACTGAGCACCGGGGAGCTGTTTTTT. It specifies CASSIADRLSTGELFF. This chain links TRBV19 with TRBJ2-2, with D hard to call. Trimming left V 3 bases short and J 4 bases short, with 15 bases between. From germline, CDR1 is LNHDA and CDR2 SQIVND (reference sequence). This CDR3 has 16 residues.

V is TRBV28 and J is TRBJ2-7, with D possibly TRBD1 on 5 matching bases. Looked up from germline, CDR1 is MDHEN and CDR2 is SYDVKM. Trimming removed 6 bases at V and 3 bases at J, with 15 bases between. This CDR3 is built from 14 residues. For the CDR3, the DNA is TGTGCCAGCAGAGAACGTGTCAGGGTCTACGAGCAGTACTTC. Residues: CASRERVRVYEQYF.

The chain has TRBV9 and TRBJ2-5, with 8 bases fitting TRBD1. This CDR3 has 16 amino acids. V lost 0 bases, J lost 4 bases, and 8 bases stayed unmatched. CDR1 SGDLS and CDR2 YYNGEE come from the germline V gene. As DNA, the CDR3 is TGTGCCAGCAGCGTAGCGGGCAGGGGGCATGGAGAGACCCAGTACTTC. It translates to CASSVAGRGHGETQYF.

The chain carries TRBV27 and TRBJ2-5; D is unclear. Germline V gene lookup returns CDR1 MNHEY and CDR2 SMNVEV (reference sequence). This CDR3 contains 13 residues. V shed 5 bases and J shed 5 bases, with 12 bases lying between them. In DNA, the CDR3 is TGTGCCAGCAGTATCTCCTCCGAGGAGACCCAGTACTTC. Translating gives CASSISSEETQYF.

The chain employs TRBV5-1 and TRBJ2-7; TRBD2 aligns across 9 bases. V shed 2 bases, J shed 2 bases, and the junction held 8 bases outside the gene matches. The CDR3 has 16 amino acids. CDR1 SGHRS and CDR2 YFSETQ come from the germline V gene. CDR3 in amino acids: CASSLPLASGAYEQYF. CDR3 DNA sequence: TGCGCCAGCAGCTTACCCCTGGCTAGCGGGGCCTACGAGCAGTACTTC.

The rearrangement uses TRBV25-1 and TRBJ2-3; perhaps TRBD2 as D (6 bases). Per germline, CDR1 MGHDK and CDR2 SYGVNS. The CDR3 is 14 amino acids. The V end lost 5 bases, the J end lost 0 bases, and 9 bases lay between the germline ends. The CDR3 loop reads CASSLAGSTDTQYF. The DNA for the CDR3 is TGTGCCAGCAGTCTGGCGGGAAGCACAGATACGCAGTATTTT.